The entry that follows covers one T cell receptor beta chain sequence. Authors of the study amplified TCR beta CDR3 regions from RNA transcripts. HTBI primers drove first-round RT-PCR of the TCR CDR3. TCRdb reanalysed the multiplex PCR reads using MiXCR and keeps one entry per CDR3 protein. The table lists around 400,000 distinct CDR3 sequences, roughly 25% of them singletons. These data are taken from a study of T cells in Graves' hyperthyroidism and ophthalmopathy. V was shortened by 4 bases and J by 3 bases, with 7 bases between the two germline ends. CDR1 and CDR2 (germline): MNHEY, SMNVEV (reference sequence). This CDR3 contains 13 residues.

The source is a man over 45 with Graves' hyperthyroidism. Sequencing input: blood. The gene calls are TRBV27 and TRBJ2-4; D remains unclear. This CDR3 reads CASSSGIKNIQYF. In nucleotides, the CDR3 is TGTGCCAGCAGTTCCGGCATCAAAAACATTCAGTACTTC.